This T cell receptor (beta chain) was sequenced for a study of blood T cells in healthy people across ages. A note on this clonotype: Its antigen is as yet unknown.

Sample-barcoded 5' priming and a J-beta primer mix drove a second PCR of 7 to 11 cycles. TCRdb ran MiXCR on the 5' RACE reads and lists one entry per CDR3 protein. Here the sample spans 1,800,000 or so distinct CDR3 sequences, 30% to 40% being singletons. Trimming removed 6 bases at V and 3 bases at J, with 20 bases between. From germline, CDR1 is DFQATT and CDR2 SNEGSKA (reference sequence). The CDR3 is made up of 15 amino acids. Study-wide points: Per million T cells, TCR beta diversity dropped about linearly as age rose. Changes seen in expanded clonotypes were possibly confounded by donor CMV status left unknown.

This chain links TRBV20-1 with TRBJ1-2; perhaps TRBD1 as D (5 bases). The sample consisted of blood. This TCR was sampled from a human donor in good health. As DNA, the CDR3 is TGCAGTGCCACCCTTGCCGGCAGGGATCACTATGGCTACACCTTC. Amino acids: CSATLAGRDHYGYTF.